This entry lists 25 T cell receptor beta chains sequenced from one sample in a study of shared clonotypes between healthy human individuals. Libraries were prepared by immunoSEQ multiplex PCR; TCRdb keeps only in-frame clonotypes and omits some of them. This sample has 2,500,000 or so clones, with less than 95% found just once. Sequenced sample: naive CD4+ T cells from PBMCs. Subset meaning: CD45RA+ positively selected. These receptors all come from a man aged 18 to 29 in good health. Some clones in this sample may be carry-over from other donors' samples.

This clone was seen only a few times. The rearrangement joins TRBV4-2 to TRBJ1-5, with D unclear. The CDR3 has 15 residues. Germline V gene lookup returns CDR1 LGHNA and CDR2 YNFKEQ. V lost 0 bases, J lost 3 bases, and 9 bases lay in between. The CDR3 sequence is CASSQDGQHNQPQHF. CDR3 sequence (DNA): TGTGCCAGCAGCCAAGACGGTCAGCACAATCAGCCCCAGCATTTT.

The chain couples TRBV5-4 to TRBJ2-6, with D unresolved. The germline V gene has CDR1 SGHNT and CDR2 YYREEE (reference sequence). V was pared by 6 bases and J by 0 bases, with 7 bases between. This CDR3 is 14 amino acids long. The CDR3 here is CASTPYSGANVLTF. DNA of the CDR3: TGTGCCAGCACCCCATACTCTGGGGCCAACGTCCTGACTTTC.

V gene TRBV7-2 combines with J gene TRBJ2-1; 8 positions agree with TRBD2. The length of the CDR3 is 15 residues. The V and J ends lost 3 bases and 5 bases, in that order; junction bases with no gene match: 6. Germline V lookup: CDR1 SGHTA, CDR2 FQGNSA. The CDR3 reads CASSFRTSSDNEQFF. The CDR3 DNA sequence: TGTGCCAGCAGCTTCCGGACTAGCTCGGACAATGAGCAGTTCTTC. The variable domain in full, with the rest retrieved from reference TRBV7-2 and TRBJ2-1, is GAGVSQSPSNKVTEKGKDVELRCDPISGHTALYWYRQSLGQGLEFLIYFQGNSAPDKSGLPSDRFSAERTGGSVSTLTIQRTQQEDSAVYLCASSFRTSSDNEQFFGPGTRLTVL.

The rearrangement uses TRBV7-9 and TRBJ2-3, with 8 bases fitting TRBD2. This CDR3 spans 16 amino acids. Germline V gene data show CDR1 as SEHNR and CDR2 as FQNEAQ (reference sequence). Germline trimming cut 0 bases from V and 1 base from J; bases unmatched to any gene: 3. This CDR3 reads CASSLAVAGRTDTQYF. CDR3 bases: TGTGCCAGCAGCTTAGCTGTAGCGGGACGCACAGATACGCAGTATTTT.

The gene calls are TRBV18 and TRBJ1-1; 8 nucleotides align to TRBD1. Looked up from germline, CDR1 is KGHSH and CDR2 is LQKENI. CDR3 length: 14 residues. V gave up 3 bases and J gave up 6 bases; unmatched junction bases: 6. As DNA, the CDR3 is TGTGCCAGCTCACCGGAGACAGGGGTCCCTGAAGCTTTCTTT. Translated: CASSPETGVPEAFF.

As concerns this clone: The same CDR3 arises from other DNA sequences in this sample as well. The V call is TRBV5-4, the J call TRBJ2-7; no firm D call. The CDR3 is 14 residues long. Germline assignment: CDR1 SGHNT and CDR2 YYREEE (reference sequence). Trimming took off 0 bases at V and 2 bases at J, with 9 bases between the two ends. DNA for the CDR3: TGTGCCAGCAGCTTGGAAGTAGGAACCTACGAGCAGTACTTC. It codes for CASSLEVGTYEQYF.

The genes are TRBV7-9 and TRBJ2-1; possibly TRBD1 or TRBD2 for D (6 bases each). The CDR3 extends over 14 amino acids. Germline CDR1 reads SEHNR; CDR2 reads FQNEAQ (reference sequence). The V and J ends lost 7 bases and 3 bases respectively, with 13 bases between them. The CDR3 loop reads CASIPGAGYNEQFF. CDR3 DNA: TGTGCCAGCATTCCGGGGGCTGGCTACAATGAGCAGTTCTTC.

About this clone itself: Other DNA sequences in this sample translate to the same CDR3. The chain links TRBV7-9 to TRBJ2-1, with D tentatively TRBD1 (6 bases). The V gene's germline CDR1 is SEHNR and CDR2 FQNEAQ (reference sequence). This CDR3 comprises 15 residues. The V end lost 2 bases, the J end lost 5 bases, and 13 bases lay between the germline ends. CDR3 sequence (DNA): TGTGCCAGCAGCTTAATCAGGGGACGAAACAATGAGCAGTTCTTC. The encoded protein is CASSLIRGRNNEQFF.

The chain is built from TRBV28 and TRBJ1-2; a possible D gene is TRBD1 (5 bases). Deletions cut 5 bases from V and 6 bases from J, with 19 bases between. Germline V CDR1 and CDR2: MDHEN, SYDVKM. The CDR3 has 15 amino acids. The CDR3 DNA reads TGTGCCAGCAGTCCAAATAATAGGGGCGGCGATGGCTACACCTTC. Amino acids: CASSPNNRGGDGYTF.

CDR3 DNA: TGTGCCAGCAGCCCACGCGGAGGGTTCGGCCAGCCCCAGCATTTT. Its translation: CASSPRGGFGQPQHF. The chain couples TRBV28 to TRBJ1-5; the D is unclear. The CDR3 contains 15 residues. The V gene lost 6 bases and the J gene lost 7 bases, with 19 bases spanning the gap. Germline CDR1 MDHEN, CDR2 SYDVKM.

V and J are TRBV2 and TRBJ2-3; TRBD2 aligns across 8 bases. The CDR3 extends over 17 amino acids. Trimming removed 2 bases from V and 3 bases from J; junction bases left unmatched: 10. The germline gives CDR1 SNHLY, CDR2 FYNNEI. CDR3 sequence (DNA): TGTGCCAGCAGTGAACTCTACAGCGGGAGCGGAACAGATACGCAGTATTTT. Its translation: CASSELYSGSGTDTQYF.

On this clone: Other DNA sequences of this sample code for an identical CDR3. V and J are TRBV5-1 and TRBJ1-5; D call uncertain. Deletions cut 0 bases from V and 1 base from J, with 5 bases between. The CDR3 runs to 14 residues. Germline CDR1 SGHRS, CDR2 YFSETQ. The CDR3 region has the DNA TGCGCCAGCAGCTTGGGCAGCAGCAATCAGCCCCAGCATTTT. Translating gives CASSLGSSNQPQHF.

With regard to this clone: The sample contains more than one DNA sequence encoding this CDR3. The rearrangement uses TRBV9 and TRBJ2-1, with TRBD2 matching 12 bases. The germline CDR1 and CDR2 sequences are SGDLS and YYNGEE. This CDR3 has 15 amino acids. With V trimmed by 0 bases and J by 7 bases, 2 bases remained unmatched. The CDR3 DNA reads TGTGCCAGCAGCGTAGGACTAGCGGGAGTTAATGAGCAGTTCTTC. Encoded protein: CASSVGLAGVNEQFF. The entire variable domain, with the rest obtained from reference TRBV9 and TRBJ2-1, is as follows: DSGVTQTPKHLITATGQRVTLRCSPRSGDLSVYWYQQSLDQGLQFLIQYYNGEERAKGNILERFSAQQFPDLHSELNLSSLELGDSALYFCASSVGLAGVNEQFFGPGTRLTVL.

V is TRBV10-1 and J is TRBJ2-1; 10 nucleotides align to TRBD2. Trimming took 11 bases from V and 12 from J; bases not matched to a gene: 16. The germline V gene has CDR1 WNHNN and CDR2 SYGVQD (reference sequence). The CDR3 is made up of 14 amino acids. For the CDR3, the DNA is TGCGCCGCTGGGGACCTAGCGGGAGTATTCAGGCAGTTCTTC. Amino acid sequence: CAAGDLAGVFRQFF.

This chain uses TRBV5-1 with TRBJ2-3; 10 nucleotides match TRBD2. In germline, CDR1 is SGHRS, CDR2 YFSETQ. After removal of 3 bases from V and 2 bases from J, the junction contained 6 bases not matched to a gene. The CDR3 covers 16 residues. The CDR3, as DNA: TGCGCCAGCAGCTCAGGACTAGCGGTATTCACAGATACGCAGTATTTT. Translating gives CASSSGLAVFTDTQYF.

CDR3 coding DNA: TGTGCCAGCAGCTTGGGGAATGAAAAACTGTTTTTT. Its protein product is CASSLGNEKLFF. This rearrangement joins TRBV5-4 to TRBJ1-4, with D uncertain. The CDR3 sequence is 12 residues long. CDR1 SGHNT and CDR2 YYREEE come from the germline V gene (reference sequence). V gave up 0 bases and J gave up 5 bases, with 2 bases separating them.

The CDR3 spells CASSLLWKGDEKLFF. For the CDR3, the DNA is TGTGCCAGCAGCTTACTCTGGAAGGGGGATGAAAAACTGTTTTTT. The genes are TRBV7-6 and TRBJ1-4; possible D gene TRBD1, 6 bases. The CDR3 length is 15 residues. Germline CDR1 SGHVS, CDR2 FNYEAQ. The V end was cut by 2 bases, the J end by 6 bases, with 13 bases between.

The genes are TRBV5-4 and TRBJ2-5; TRBD1 might be the D (5 bases). Germline CDR1 SGHNT, CDR2 YYREEE (reference sequence). The CDR3 contains 14 residues. V was pared by 5 bases and J by 4 bases, with 15 bases between. CDR3 bases: TGTGCCAGCAGGCCTCCGGACACCATAGAGACCCAGTACTTC. It is translated as CASRPPDTIETQYF.

Concerning this clone: Other DNA sequences in the same sample also yield this CDR3. This rearrangement joins TRBV28 to TRBJ2-7; the match to TRBD1 covers 7 bases. This CDR3 is 13 amino acids long. Germline-derived CDR1 and CDR2 are MDHEN and SYDVKM. V lost 2 bases to trimming and J lost 6 bases; unmatched junction nucleotides: 4. This chain's CDR3 is CASSLNRGREQYF. CDR3 nucleotides: TGTGCCAGCAGTTTAAACAGGGGCCGCGAGCAGTACTTC.

The chain carries TRBV9 and TRBJ2-2; possibly TRBD2 for D (5 bases). The germline gives CDR1 SGDLS, CDR2 YYNGEE. The CDR3 has 15 residues. The V end was cut by 0 bases, the J end by 4 bases, with 10 bases between. CDR3 sequence (DNA): TGTGCCAGCAGCGTAGGTAGAGGGTCCACCGGGGAGCTGTTTTTT. It specifies CASSVGRGSTGELFF.

This chain joins TRBV9 and TRBJ2-6; D remains ambiguous. Germline V gives CDR1 SGDLS, CDR2 YYNGEE. The V and J ends lost 4 bases and 0 bases respectively, with 8 bases between them. The CDR3 totals 15 residues. Here the CDR3 reads CASSLGSSGANVLTF. The DNA of the CDR3 is TGTGCCAGCAGCCTCGGAAGCTCTGGGGCCAACGTCCTGACTTTC.

The rearrangement uses TRBV2 and TRBJ2-4, with 13 nucleotides matching TRBD2. Trimming removed 6 bases from V and 2 bases from J; junction bases left unmatched: 4. There are 16 residues in the CDR3. CDR1 is SNHLY and CDR2 is FYNNEI in the germline V gene. In nucleotides, the CDR3 is TGTGCCAGCAGGCGGACTAGCGGGAGAACCAAAAACATTCAGTACTTC. Translated, it gives CASRRTSGRTKNIQYF.

The chain combines TRBV5-4 with TRBJ2-6; possible D gene TRBD2, 6 bases. Germline V gives CDR1 SGHNT, CDR2 YYREEE (reference sequence). V lost 3 bases and J 2 bases, leaving 18 bases between the germline ends. This CDR3 is built from 18 residues. The DNA of the CDR3 is TGTGCCAGCAGCTCTAGTCGTGGGGGGTCGACTGGGGCCAACGTCCTGACTTTC. It translates to CASSSSRGGSTGANVLTF.

This clone was observed a single time. The rearrangement uses TRBV6-1 and TRBJ2-5, with 8 bases matching TRBD1. This CDR3 has 14 residues. The germline gives CDR1 MNHNS, CDR2 SASEGT. The V segment lost 4 bases and the J segment 5 bases; nucleotides outside the gene matches: 6. CDR3 loop: CASSARQGRETQYF. CDR3 DNA sequence: TGTGCCAGCAGTGCTCGACAGGGGCGGGAGACCCAGTACTTC.

The chain carries TRBV19 and TRBJ1-3; D is unresolved. Germline V gene lookup returns CDR1 LNHDA and CDR2 SQIVND (reference sequence). This CDR3 is 16 amino acids long. The V and J ends lost 6 bases and 2 bases respectively, with 17 bases between them. In nucleotides, the CDR3 is TGTGCCAGTAGAGTCGACGGAGGAGGCCCTGGAAACACCATATATTTT. Amino acid sequence: CASRVDGGGPGNTIYF.